One and the same sample provided the 19 T cell receptor beta chains below, sequenced in a study of blood T cell repertoires in COVID-19. The repertoire was sequenced with immunoSEQ multiplex PCR; TCRdb's copy has only in-frame clones and lacks some. The profile covers over 250,000 clones, with roughly 90% appearing a single time and approximately 0.8% taken by the ten largest. Sample: peripheral blood. All receptors come from a woman aged 30 to 39 with acute or convalescent COVID-19.

This rearrangement joins TRBV7-2 to TRBJ2-5; 11 bases agree with TRBD1. The V and J ends lost 1 base and 4 bases, in that order; junction bases with no gene match: 2. Germline CDR1 is SGHTA and CDR2 is FQGNSA. This CDR3 region has 15 residues. This chain's CDR3 is CASSLVGQGGETQYF. The CDR3 DNA reads TGTGCCAGCAGCTTAGTGGGACAGGGGGGAGAGACCCAGTACTTC.

This clone showed up just once. The J gene is TRBJ2-3, the V gene TRBV2; the D gene is possibly TRBD1 (6 bases). Trimming pared 3 bases from V and 0 bases from J, leaving 10 bases between. The V gene's germline CDR1 is SNHLY and CDR2 FYNNEI. This CDR3 has 15 residues. The DNA for the CDR3 is TGTGCCAGCAGTGACAGGGGATCTAGCACAGATACGCAGTATTTT. Encoded protein: CASSDRGSSTDTQYF.

The chain has TRBV3-1 (or the pseudogene TRBV3-2) and TRBJ1-1; maybe TRBD1 (6 bases). Trimming took 1 base from V and 5 from J, leaving 8 bases between them. The length of the CDR3 is 13 residues. Germline V gives CDR1 LGHDT, CDR2 YNNKEL (reference sequence). The CDR3 reads CASSQVRGTEAFF. The CDR3 nucleotides are TGTGCCAGCAGCCAAGTCAGGGGTACTGAAGCTTTCTTT.

The rearrangement uses TRBV3-1 (or the pseudogene TRBV3-2) and TRBJ2-7; TRBD1 is a possible D gene (6 bases). Germline V lookup: CDR1 LGHDT, CDR2 YNNKEL (reference sequence). V shed 2 bases and J shed 4 bases, with 15 bases lying between them. There are 15 residues in the CDR3. CDR3 amino acids: CASSQSFRGTYEQYF. The CDR3 DNA reads TGTGCCAGCAGCCAATCGTTCAGGGGTACATACGAGCAGTACTTC.

The CDR3 sequence is CASRTGPGIHEQYF. DNA for the CDR3: TGTGCCAGCAGGACGGGCCCAGGGATCCACGAGCAGTACTTC. The genes are TRBV11-2 and TRBJ2-7; TRBD1 might be the D (5 bases). The V end was cut by 6 bases, the J end by 5 bases, with 17 bases between. The CDR3 is 14 residues long. Germline V gives CDR1 SGHAT, CDR2 FQNNGV.

The rearrangement joins TRBV19 to TRBJ1-5, with D tentatively TRBD1 (5 bases). Deletions cut 6 bases from V and 4 bases from J, with 16 bases between. Germline CDR1 is LNHDA and CDR2 is SQIVND (reference sequence). The CDR3 is 15 residues long. The CDR3: CASRSDLTGNQPQHF. The CDR3 DNA follows: TGTGCCAGTAGATCTGACCTTACAGGAAATCAGCCCCAGCATTTT.

This chain connects TRBV11-2 to TRBJ2-4; 7 nucleotides agree with TRBD2. The CDR3 totals 16 residues. V gave up 5 bases and J gave up 1 base; unmatched junction bases: 8. Germline CDR1 SGHAT, CDR2 FQNNGV. In DNA form, the CDR3 reads TGTGCCAGCAGCCTAAATAGCGGGTGGGCCAAAAACATTCAGTACTTC. As protein: CASSLNSGWAKNIQYF. The full variable domain, completed using reference TRBV11-2 and TRBJ2-4, is EAGVAQSPRYKIIEKRQSVAFWCNPISGHATLYWYQQILGQGPKLLIQFQNNGVVDDSQLPKDRFSAERLKGVDSTLKIQPAKLEDSAVYLCASSLNSGWAKNIQYFGAGTRLSVL.

The chain joins TRBV12-5 to TRBJ2-7, with TRBD1 matching 8 bases. CDR3 length equals 13 residues. In germline, CDR1 is LGHNT, CDR2 FRNRAP. Trimming took 6 bases from V and 4 from J; bases not matched to a gene: 5. CDR3 sequence: CASGPGQGYEQYF. DNA of the CDR3: TGTGCTAGTGGACCAGGACAGGGTTACGAGCAGTACTTC.

The gene calls are TRBV6-2 or TRBV6-3 and TRBJ1-2, with TRBD1 matching 10 bases. Germline trimming cut 0 bases from V and 4 bases from J; bases unmatched to any gene: 5. Germline V gene sequence: CDR1 MNHEY, CDR2 SVGEGT. The CDR3 extends over 16 amino acids. The CDR3 coding sequence is TGTGCCAGCAGTTACTCCGGGACAGGGGCCGGCTATGGCTACACCTTC. Translated, it gives CASSYSGTGAGYGYTF.

The V gene is TRBV7-8, the J gene TRBJ2-5; 7 nucleotides line up with TRBD1. In germline, CDR1 is SGHVS, CDR2 FQNEAQ. This CDR3 comprises 15 residues. V gave up 4 bases and J gave up 2 bases; unmatched junction bases: 7. CDR3: CASSSGTAIQETQYF. The CDR3 region has the DNA TGTGCCAGCAGCTCGGGGACAGCAATACAAGAGACCCAGTACTTC.

The rearrangement links TRBV21-1 to TRBJ1-1; TRBD1 reflects the table's D call only, with no check against the DNA. TRBV21-1 corresponds to a pseudogene. This CDR3 is built from 12 residues. The CDR3 sequence is CASIDSNTEAFF. The DNA of the CDR3 is TGTGCCAGCATAGACAGCAACACTGAAGCTTTCTTT.

The chain is built from TRBV5-3 and TRBJ2-3; no firm D call. TRBV5-3 is placed among ORFs of uncertain function. This CDR3 comprises 14 residues. V lost 4 bases, J lost 7 bases, and 16 bases lay in between. CDR3 in DNA: TGTGCCAGAAGCGGTACACTTGCACAGAATACGCAGTATTTT. This gives the protein CARSGTLAQNTQYF.

The rearrangement uses TRBV4-2 and TRBJ1-3; D call uncertain. With 5 bases removed from V and 3 bases from J, the gap between germline ends came to 11 bases. This CDR3 contains 14 residues. The germline V gene has CDR1 LGHNA and CDR2 YNFKEQ. The CDR3 region has the DNA TGTGCCAGCAGCTCCCCGACGGGTGGAAACACCATATATTTT. Its protein product is CASSSPTGGNTIYF.

The chain employs TRBV24-1 and TRBJ2-7, with D perhaps matching TRBD1 (6 bases). With 4 bases removed from V and 4 bases from J, the gap between germline ends came to 13 bases. There are 14 residues in the CDR3. Germline-derived CDR1 and CDR2 are KGHDR and SFDVKD. This chain's CDR3 is CATSESGTNYEQYF. The CDR3 DNA follows: TGTGCCACCAGTGAATCCGGGACAAATTACGAGCAGTACTTC.

CDR3 amino acids: CASSSDSLYYEQYF. In DNA, the CDR3 is TGTGCCAGCAGCTCCGACAGTCTATACTACGAGCAGTACTTC. The genes are TRBV5-6 and TRBJ2-7, with a tentative D call TRBD1 (5 bases). Trimming stripped 3 bases from V and 3 bases from J, with 13 bases between. The CDR3 extends over 14 amino acids. The V gene's germline CDR1 is SGHDT and CDR2 YYEEEE.

The chain recombines TRBV11-3 with TRBJ1-1; D gene ambiguous. The germline V and J ends were trimmed by 3 bases and 0 bases, with 11 bases remaining between them. This CDR3 region has 15 residues. Germline V gene sequence: CDR1 SGHNT, CDR2 YENEEA. The CDR3 DNA sequence: TGTGCCAGCAGCTTGGCTTTCCAGATGAACACTGAAGCTTTCTTT. Residues: CASSLAFQMNTEAFF.

CDR3 coding DNA: TGTGCCAGCAGCTTGAGGGCGTTGGGGGCCAGGGAGCAGTTCTTC. Its translation is CASSLRALGAREQFF. The gene calls are TRBV5-4 and TRBJ2-1; possibly TRBD1 for D (6 bases). The germline V gene encodes CDR1 SGHNT and CDR2 YYREEE (reference sequence). This CDR3 has 15 amino acids. Trimming left V 1 base short and J 10 bases short, with 18 bases between.

This sequence joins TRBV11-2 and TRBJ1-1; 7 bases align to TRBD1. The V gene's germline CDR1 is SGHAT and CDR2 FQNNGV. CDR3 length equals 13 residues. J lost 4 bases, V lost 6 bases, and 5 bases had no gene match. Here the CDR3 DNA reads TGTGCCAGCAGGTCAGGGGGACCCACTGAAGCTTTCTTT. Translating gives CASRSGGPTEAFF.

This chain uses TRBV7-9 with TRBJ1-1; TRBD1 agrees at 7 bases. Trimming removed 5 bases from V and 8 bases from J; junction bases left unmatched: 14. The CDR3 has 15 residues. Germline CDR1 SEHNR, CDR2 FQNEAQ (reference sequence). The CDR3 coding sequence is TGTGCCAGCAGCGATATCTCACAGGGGAGAAAGGAAGCTTTCTTT. The encoded protein is CASSDISQGRKEAFF.